Below, one TCR beta chain is given with its context. The data originate from a study of shared clonotypes between healthy human individuals. CDR3 length: 16 amino acids. Looked up from germline, CDR1 is MDHEN and CDR2 is SYDVKM. V gave up 4 bases and J gave up 0 bases; unmatched junction bases: 4. Clones were read by immunoSEQ multiplex PCR, and TCRdb kept only the in-frame ones, dropping some. The sample carries about 1 million clones, 60% to 80% recorded once. The sequence came from a man aged 18 to 29 in good health. This chain joins TRBV28 and TRBJ2-7, with 12 bases matching TRBD2. Sequenced input: memory CD4+ T cells sorted from blood. As to subset: CD45RA-negative fraction. The CDR3 DNA is TGTGCCAGCAGTTCAGGACTAGCGGGGCCCTCCTACGAGCAGTACTTC. It yields the protein CASSSGLAGPSYEQYF.